This T cell receptor (beta chain) appears in the sequencing data of a study of shared clonotypes between healthy human individuals. Whole-study context: Sampling drew on donors who were a couple of women and a few men aged 18 to 49.

J gave up 5 bases and V 4 bases, and 10 bases lay outside the gene matches. The CDR3 covers 16 residues. The germline CDR1 and CDR2 sequences are MDHEN and SYDVKM. Study outcomes and limitations: The represented genetic and exposure-history diversity was limited by the small number of donors. Tissue TCR repertoires likely differ from these blood-only repertoires.

Notes on this clone: Its antigen is unidentified.

Original processing notes: Sequence data from immunoSEQ were junction-only and lacked quality scores; consequently, filtering differed. TCRdb's table, derived via immunoSEQ multiplex PCR, lists solely in-frame clones and lacks some. D and trimming were read from the DNA, whereas the V and J calls and clone size are those reported in that table. The data contain roughly 500,000 clones, 65% to 85% of them singletons. The rearrangement uses TRBV28 and TRBJ1-4, with 7 bases that match TRBD1. The receptor was isolated from a middle-aged woman in good health. Some clones in this sample may be carry-over from other donors' samples. Sample: PBMCs. The CDR3 DNA reads as TGTGCCAGCAGTTCGCGAAGCAGGGGGAAGAATGAAAAACTGTTTTTT. Translated, it gives CASSSRSRGKNEKLFF.